This passage covers 2 T cell receptor beta chains from one sample sequenced in a study of T cell responses to AZD1222 COVID-19 vaccine. This table comes from immunoSEQ multiplex PCR, and its TCRdb copy is limited to in-frame clones, with some not included. The repertoire has 150,000 or so clones, approximately 90% of them found once; the top ten carry roughly 5%. Sequenced material: peripheral blood, taken on day 0 of AZD1222 vaccination. All receptors come from an adult in good health.

The chain links TRBV7-3 to TRBJ1-2; D remains ambiguous. The V end was cut by 5 bases, the J end by 3 bases, with 10 bases between. Germline V gene sequence: CDR1 SGHTA, CDR2 FQGTGA. There are 13 residues in the CDR3. CDR3 protein: CASSPGPHYGYTF. As DNA, the CDR3 is TGTGCCAGCAGCCCAGGACCGCACTATGGCTACACCTTC.

This clone came up once. V usage is TRBV20-1 and J usage is TRBJ1-2, with D possibly matching TRBD1 (6 bases). This CDR3 has 12 residues. Germline loops: CDR1 DFQATT, CDR2 SNEGSKA (reference sequence). Trimming removed 3 bases from V and 4 bases from J, with 9 bases in between. CDR3 amino acids: CSASRDTYGYTF. The CDR3 coding sequence is TGCAGTGCTAGTAGGGACACCTATGGCTACACCTTC.